The T cell receptor (beta chain) described here comes from a study of blood T cells in healthy people across ages. Alongside a J-beta primer mix, a sample-barcoded 5' primer served in a second PCR lasting about 7 to 12 cycles. One entry per CDR3 protein results from TCRdb running MiXCR on the 5' RACE reads. Counted here are around 800,000 distinct CDR3 sequences, 62% occurring once; the ten biggest clones make up 25% to 35%. A remark on this clonotype: A read error may account for a junction end that differs from germline.

Sequencing was carried out using blood. The TCR originated in a young man in good health.

The CDR3 sequence: CASTYLRGSSYEQYF. CDR3 coding DNA: TGTGCCAGCACTTACCTCCGGGGAAGCTCCTACGAGCAGTACTTC. The chain combines TRBV6-5 with TRBJ2-7, with D tentatively TRBD2 (5 bases). CDR1 is MNHEY and CDR2 is SVGAGI in the germline V gene. This CDR3 contains 15 residues.